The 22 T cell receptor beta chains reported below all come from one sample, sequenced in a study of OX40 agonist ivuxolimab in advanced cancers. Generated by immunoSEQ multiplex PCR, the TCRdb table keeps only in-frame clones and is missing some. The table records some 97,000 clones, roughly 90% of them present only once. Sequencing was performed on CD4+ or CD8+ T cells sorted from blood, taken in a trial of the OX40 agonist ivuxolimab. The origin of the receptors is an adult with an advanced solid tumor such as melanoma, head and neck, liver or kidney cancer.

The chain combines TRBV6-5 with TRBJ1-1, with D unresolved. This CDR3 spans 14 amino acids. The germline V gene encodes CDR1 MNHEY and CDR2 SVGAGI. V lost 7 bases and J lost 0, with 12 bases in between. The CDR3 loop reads CASIPDILNTEAFF. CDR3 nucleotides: TGTGCCAGCATACCCGACATCTTGAACACTGAAGCTTTCTTT.

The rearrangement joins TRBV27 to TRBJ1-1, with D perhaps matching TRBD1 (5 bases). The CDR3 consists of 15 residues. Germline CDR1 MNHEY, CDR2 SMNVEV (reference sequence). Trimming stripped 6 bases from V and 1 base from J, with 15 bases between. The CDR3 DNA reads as TGTGCCAGCAGCCGAAACGGTGGGGCGAACACTGAAGCTTTCTTT. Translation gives CASSRNGGANTEAFF.

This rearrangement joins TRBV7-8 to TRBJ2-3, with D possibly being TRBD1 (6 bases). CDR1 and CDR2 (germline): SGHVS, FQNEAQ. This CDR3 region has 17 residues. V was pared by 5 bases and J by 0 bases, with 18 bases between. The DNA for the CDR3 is TGTGCCAGCAGCCGTAGCTGGGGGCCGGCTAGCACAGATACGCAGTATTTT. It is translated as CASSRSWGPASTDTQYF. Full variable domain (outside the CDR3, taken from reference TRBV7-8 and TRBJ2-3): GAGVSQSPRYKVAKRGQDVALRCDPISGHVSLFWYQQALGQGPEFLTYFQNEAQLDKSGLPSDRFFAERPEGSVSTLKIQRTQQEDSAVYLCASSRSWGPASTDTQYFGPGTRLTVL.

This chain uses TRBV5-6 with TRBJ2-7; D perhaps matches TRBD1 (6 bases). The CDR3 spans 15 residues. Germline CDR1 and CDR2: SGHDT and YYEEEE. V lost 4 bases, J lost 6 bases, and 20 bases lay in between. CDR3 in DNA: TGTGCCAGCAGCCGGGGCGGTGGCAGGGGTCGCGAGCAGTACTTC. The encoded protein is CASSRGGGRGREQYF.

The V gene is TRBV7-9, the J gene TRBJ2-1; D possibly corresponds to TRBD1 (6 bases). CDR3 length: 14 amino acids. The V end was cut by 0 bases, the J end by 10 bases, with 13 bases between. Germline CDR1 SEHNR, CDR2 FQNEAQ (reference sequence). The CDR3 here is CASSLATGFYEQFF. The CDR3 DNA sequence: TGTGCCAGCAGCTTAGCCACAGGGTTTTACGAGCAGTTCTTC.

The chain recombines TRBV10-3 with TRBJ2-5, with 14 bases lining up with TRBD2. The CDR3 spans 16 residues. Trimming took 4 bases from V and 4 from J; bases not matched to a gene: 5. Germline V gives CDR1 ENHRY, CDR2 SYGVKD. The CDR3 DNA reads TGTGCCATCAGTGGGGGGACTAGCGGGAGAGGAGAGACCCAGTACTTC. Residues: CAISGGTSGRGETQYF.

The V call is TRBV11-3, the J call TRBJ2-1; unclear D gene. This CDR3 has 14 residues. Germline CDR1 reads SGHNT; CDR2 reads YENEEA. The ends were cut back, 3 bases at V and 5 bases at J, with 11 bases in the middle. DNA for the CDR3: TGTGCCAGCAGCTTCACAGCGTTCGACAATGAGCAGTTCTTC. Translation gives CASSFTAFDNEQFF.

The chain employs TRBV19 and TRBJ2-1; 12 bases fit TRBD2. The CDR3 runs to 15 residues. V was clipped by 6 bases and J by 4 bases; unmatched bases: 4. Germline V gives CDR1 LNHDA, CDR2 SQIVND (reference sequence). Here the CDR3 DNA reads TGTGCCAGTAGGCAGACTAGCGGGGGATACAATGAGCAGTTCTTC. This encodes CASRQTSGGYNEQFF.

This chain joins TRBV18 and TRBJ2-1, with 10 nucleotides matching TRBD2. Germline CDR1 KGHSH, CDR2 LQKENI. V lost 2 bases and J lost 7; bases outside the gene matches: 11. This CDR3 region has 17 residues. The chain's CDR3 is CASSPGVPASGRNEQFF. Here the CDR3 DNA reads TGTGCCAGCTCACCAGGTGTCCCAGCTAGCGGGAGAAATGAGCAGTTCTTC. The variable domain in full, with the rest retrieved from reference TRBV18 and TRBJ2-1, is NAGVMQNPRHLVRRRGQEARLRCSPMKGHSHVYWYRQLPEEGLKFMVYLQKENIIDESGMPKERFSAEFPKEGPSILRIQQVVRGDSAAYFCASSPGVPASGRNEQFFGPGTRLTVL.

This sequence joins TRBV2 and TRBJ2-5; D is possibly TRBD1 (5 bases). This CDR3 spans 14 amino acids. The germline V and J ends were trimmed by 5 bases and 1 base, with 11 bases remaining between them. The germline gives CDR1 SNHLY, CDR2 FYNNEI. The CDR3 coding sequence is TGTGCCAGCAGTCGTAGACAGTTCCAAGAGACCCAGTACTTC. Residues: CASSRRQFQETQYF.

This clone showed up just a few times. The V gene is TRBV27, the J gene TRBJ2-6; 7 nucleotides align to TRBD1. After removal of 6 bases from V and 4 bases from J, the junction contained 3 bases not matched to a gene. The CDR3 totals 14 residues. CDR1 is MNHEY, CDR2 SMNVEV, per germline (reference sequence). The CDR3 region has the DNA TGTGCCAGCAGGACAGGGACGGGGGCCAACGTCCTGACTTTC. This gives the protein CASRTGTGANVLTF. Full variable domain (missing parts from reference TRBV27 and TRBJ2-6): EAQVTQNPRYLITVTGKKLTVTCSQNMNHEYMSWYRQDPGLGLRQIYYSMNVEVTDKGDVPEGYKVSRKEKRNFPLILESPSPNQTSLYFCASRTGTGANVLTFGAGSRLTVL.

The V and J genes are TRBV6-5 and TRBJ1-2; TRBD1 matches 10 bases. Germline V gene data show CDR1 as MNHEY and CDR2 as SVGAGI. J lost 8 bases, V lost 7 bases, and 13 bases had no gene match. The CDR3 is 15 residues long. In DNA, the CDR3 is TGTGCCAGCAAAACGGGACAGGGGAACGGCGCCGGCTACACCTTC. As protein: CASKTGQGNGAGYTF.

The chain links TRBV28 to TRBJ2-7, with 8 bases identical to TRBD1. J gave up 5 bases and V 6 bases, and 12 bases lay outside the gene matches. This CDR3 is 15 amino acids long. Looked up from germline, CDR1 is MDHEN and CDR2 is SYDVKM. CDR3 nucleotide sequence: TGTGCCAGCAGACGCTACCAGGGGGCTTTTAACGAGCAGTACTTC. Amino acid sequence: CASRRYQGAFNEQYF. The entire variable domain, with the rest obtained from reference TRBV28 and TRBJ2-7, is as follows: DVKVTQSSRYLVKRTGEKVFLECVQDMDHENMFWYRQDPGLGLRLIYFSYDVKMKEKGDIPEGYSVSREKKERFSLILESASTNQTSMYLCASRRYQGAFNEQYFGPGTRLTVT.

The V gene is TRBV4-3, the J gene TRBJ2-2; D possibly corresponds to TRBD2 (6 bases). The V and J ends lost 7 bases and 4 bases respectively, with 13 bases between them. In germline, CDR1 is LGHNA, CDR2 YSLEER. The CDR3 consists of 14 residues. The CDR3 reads CASKAGWGTGELFF. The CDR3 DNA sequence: TGCGCCAGCAAGGCGGGGTGGGGCACCGGGGAGCTGTTTTTT.

CDR3 DNA: TGTGCCAGCATTCCCCGGGACATAGGACTAGCAGGCCGTAAAAACATTCAGTACTTC. Translation gives CASIPRDIGLAGRKNIQYF. This rearrangement joins TRBV28 to TRBJ2-4; TRBD2 agrees at 8 bases. The CDR3 has 19 residues. Germline V gene sequence: CDR1 MDHEN, CDR2 SYDVKM. V lost 7 bases, J lost 4 bases, and 21 bases stayed unmatched.

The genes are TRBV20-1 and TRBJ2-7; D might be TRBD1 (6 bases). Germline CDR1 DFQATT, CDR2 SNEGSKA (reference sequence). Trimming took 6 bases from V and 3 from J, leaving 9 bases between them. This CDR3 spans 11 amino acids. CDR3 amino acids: CSASDSYEQYF. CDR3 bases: TGCAGTGCCTCGGACAGCTACGAGCAGTACTTC.

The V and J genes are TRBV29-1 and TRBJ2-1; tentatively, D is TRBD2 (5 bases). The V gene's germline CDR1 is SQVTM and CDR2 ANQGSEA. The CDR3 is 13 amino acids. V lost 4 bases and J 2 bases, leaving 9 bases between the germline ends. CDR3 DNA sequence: TGCAGCGTTGTACCCGGGACCTACAATGAGCAGTTCTTC. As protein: CSVVPGTYNEQFF.

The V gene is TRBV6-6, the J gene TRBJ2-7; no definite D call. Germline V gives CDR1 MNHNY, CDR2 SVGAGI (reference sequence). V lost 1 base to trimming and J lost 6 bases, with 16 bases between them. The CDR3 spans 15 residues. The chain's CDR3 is CASSYFPERSGEQYF. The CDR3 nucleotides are TGTGCCAGCAGTTACTTTCCAGAAAGGTCGGGCGAGCAGTACTTC.

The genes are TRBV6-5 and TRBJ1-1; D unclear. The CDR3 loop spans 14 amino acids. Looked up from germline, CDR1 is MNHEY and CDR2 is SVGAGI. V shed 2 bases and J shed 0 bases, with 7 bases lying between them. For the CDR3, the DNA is TGTGCCAGCAGTTACGAGGGTTTGAACACTGAAGCTTTCTTT. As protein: CASSYEGLNTEAFF.

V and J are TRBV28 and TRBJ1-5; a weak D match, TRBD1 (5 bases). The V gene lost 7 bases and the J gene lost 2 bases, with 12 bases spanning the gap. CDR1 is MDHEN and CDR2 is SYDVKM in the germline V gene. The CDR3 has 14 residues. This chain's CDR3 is CASTFGTGNQPQHF. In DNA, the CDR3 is TGTGCCAGCACCTTCGGGACGGGCAATCAGCCCCAGCATTTT. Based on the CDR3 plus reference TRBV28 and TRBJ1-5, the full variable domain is DVKVTQSSRYLVKRTGEKVFLECVQDMDHENMFWYRQDPGLGLRLIYFSYDVKMKEKGDIPEGYSVSREKKERFSLILESASTNQTSMYLCASTFGTGNQPQHFGDGTRLSIL.

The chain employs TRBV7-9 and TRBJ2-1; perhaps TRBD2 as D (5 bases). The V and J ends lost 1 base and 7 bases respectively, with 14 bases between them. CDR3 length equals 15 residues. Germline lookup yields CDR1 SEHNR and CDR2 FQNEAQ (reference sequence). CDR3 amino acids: CASSLGLDWHNEQFF. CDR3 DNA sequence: TGTGCCAGCAGCTTAGGCCTGGACTGGCATAATGAGCAGTTCTTC. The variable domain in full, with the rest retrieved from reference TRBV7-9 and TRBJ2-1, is DTGVSQNPRHKITKRGQNVTFRCDPISEHNRLYWYRQTLGQGPEFLTYFQNEAQLEKSRLLSDRFSAERPKGSFSTLEIQRTEQGDSAMYLCASSLGLDWHNEQFFGPGTRLTVL.

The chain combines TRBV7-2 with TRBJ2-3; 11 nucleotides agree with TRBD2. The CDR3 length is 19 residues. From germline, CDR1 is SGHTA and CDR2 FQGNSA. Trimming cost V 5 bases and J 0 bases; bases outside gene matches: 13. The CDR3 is CASSPTSGRVLTSTDTQYF. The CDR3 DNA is TGTGCCAGCAGCCCAACTAGCGGGAGAGTTCTAACTAGCACAGATACGCAGTATTTT. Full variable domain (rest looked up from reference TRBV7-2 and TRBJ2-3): GAGVSQSPSNKVTEKGKDVELRCDPISGHTALYWYRQSLGQGLEFLIYFQGNSAPDKSGLPSDRFSAERTGGSVSTLTIQRTQQEDSAVYLCASSPTSGRVLTSTDTQYFGPGTRLTVL.